This T cell receptor beta chain was captured in a study of tumor and adjacent non-tumor tissue in lung cancer. Study in general: The cohort had 12 adenocarcinoma, a couple of squamous cell and 1 small cell patients.

TCRbeta libraries were built with three rounds of nested PCR, modified from ARM-PCR. TCRdb re-derived calls from the multiplex PCR reads in MiXCR, one entry per CDR3 protein. The sample carries approximately 120,000 distinct CDR3 sequences, 60% to 80% recorded once. This clonotype has a count of ten or more. No antigen is known for it. The V gene's germline CDR1 is MNHEY and CDR2 SVGEGT. The CDR3 covers 15 residues. V was pared by 4 bases and J by 0 bases, with 10 bases between. No cell sorting was done before RNA was extracted from the tissue. The normal lung tissue was taken more than 3 cm from the tumor edge. The study's findings and limits: Patients with more diverse tumor TCRs had worse survival. TCR diversity was significantly greater in tumor than normal lung tissue.

This TCR derives from a man aged 55-75 years with non-small cell lung cancer. The genes are TRBV6-2 or TRBV6-3 and TRBJ2-1; D perhaps matches TRBD2 (5 bases). The specimen sequenced was distant non-tumor lung tissue. CDR3 in DNA: TGTGCCAGCAGTTTCAGAGGGAACTCCTACAATGAGCAGTTCTTC. Protein product: CASSFRGNSYNEQFF.